This T cell receptor (beta chain) was found in a study of CD8 T cells in Susac syndrome. CD8+ and CD4+ T cells from blood underwent TCR beta sequencing. TEMRA cells underwent FACS enrichment and CD8+ and CD4+ T cells underwent negative isolation. The CDR3 has 14 amino acids. Between the trimmed V and J ends, which lost 3 bases and 2 bases, there was a span of 8 bases. Germline V gene sequence: CDR1 KGHSY, CDR2 FQNENV. When the RNA was reverse transcribed, random hexamers were used with an input of about 0.45 to 1 ug. The CDR3 of TCR beta was amplified by immunoSEQ multiplex PCR across 54 Vbeta and 13 Jbeta. TCRdb used MiXCR to reprocess the immunoSEQ multiplex PCR reads, holding one entry per CDR3 protein. The data contain 180,000 or so distinct CDR3 sequences, about 94% of them singletons.

This sequence was found in a human donor in good health. Sequencing used CD4+ T cells from PBMCs. The chain couples TRBV16 to TRBJ1-5; no firm D call. DNA of the CDR3: TGTGCCAGCAGCCAGACATCTGGCAATCAGCCCCAGCATTTT. Translated, it gives CASSQTSGNQPQHF.